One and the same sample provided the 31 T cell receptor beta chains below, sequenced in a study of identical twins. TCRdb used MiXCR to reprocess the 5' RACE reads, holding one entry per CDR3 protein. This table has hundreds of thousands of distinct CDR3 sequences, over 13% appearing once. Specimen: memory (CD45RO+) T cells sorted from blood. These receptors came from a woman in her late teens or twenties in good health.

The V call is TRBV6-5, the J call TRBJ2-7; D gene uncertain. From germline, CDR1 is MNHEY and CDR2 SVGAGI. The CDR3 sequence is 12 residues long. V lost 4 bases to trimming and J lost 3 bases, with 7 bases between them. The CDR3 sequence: CASSSEYYEQYF. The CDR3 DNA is TGTGCCAGCAGTTCCGAATACTACGAGCAGTACTTC.

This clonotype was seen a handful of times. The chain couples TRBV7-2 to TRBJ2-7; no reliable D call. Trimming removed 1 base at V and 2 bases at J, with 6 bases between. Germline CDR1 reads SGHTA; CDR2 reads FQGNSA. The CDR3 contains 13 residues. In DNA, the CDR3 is TGTGCCAGCAGCTTAGATTTCCCCTACGAGCAGTACTTC. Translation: CASSLDFPYEQYF.

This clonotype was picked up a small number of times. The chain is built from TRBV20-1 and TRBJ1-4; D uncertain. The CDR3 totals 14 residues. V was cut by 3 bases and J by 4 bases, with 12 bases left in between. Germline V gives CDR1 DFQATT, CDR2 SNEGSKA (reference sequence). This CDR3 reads CSASRPSGNEKLFF. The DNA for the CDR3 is TGCAGTGCTAGTCGCCCCTCGGGTAATGAAAAACTGTTTTTT.

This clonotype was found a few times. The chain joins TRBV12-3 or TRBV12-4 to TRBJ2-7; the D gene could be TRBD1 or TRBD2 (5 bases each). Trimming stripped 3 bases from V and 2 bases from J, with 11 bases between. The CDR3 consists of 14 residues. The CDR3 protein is CASSFARETYEQYF. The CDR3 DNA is TGTGCCAGCAGTTTTGCCAGGGAGACCTACGAGCAGTACTTC.

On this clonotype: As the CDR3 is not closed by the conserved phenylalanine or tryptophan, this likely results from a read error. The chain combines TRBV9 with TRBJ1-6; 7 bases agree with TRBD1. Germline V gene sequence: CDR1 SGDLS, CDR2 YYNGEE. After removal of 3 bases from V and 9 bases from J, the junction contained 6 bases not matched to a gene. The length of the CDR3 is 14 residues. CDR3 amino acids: CASSGGTAISPLHS. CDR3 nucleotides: TGTGCCAGCAGCGGTGGGACAGCTATTTCACCCCTCCACTCT.

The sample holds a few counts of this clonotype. Here the CDR3 reads CASSEFRASGAFF. CDR3 DNA: TGTGCCAGCAGTGAATTCAGGGCCTCAGGCGCTTTCTTT. This chain links TRBV6-1 with TRBJ1-1; perhaps TRBD1 as D (5 bases). V shed 2 bases and J shed 11 bases, with 15 bases lying between them. CDR3 length: 13 amino acids. The V gene's germline CDR1 is MNHNS and CDR2 SASEGT.

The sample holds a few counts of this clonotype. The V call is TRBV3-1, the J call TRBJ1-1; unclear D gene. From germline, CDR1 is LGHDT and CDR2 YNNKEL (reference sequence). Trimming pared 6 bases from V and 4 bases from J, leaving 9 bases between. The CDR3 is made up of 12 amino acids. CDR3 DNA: TGTGCCAGCAGGGACCCCGGCACTGAAGCTTTCTTT. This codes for CASRDPGTEAFF. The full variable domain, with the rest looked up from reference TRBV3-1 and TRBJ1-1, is DTAVSQTPKYLVTQMGNDKSIKCEQNLGHDTMYWYKQDSKKFLKIMFSYNNKELIINETVPNRFSPKSPDKAHLNLHINSLELGDSAVYFCASRDPGTEAFFGQGTRLTVV.

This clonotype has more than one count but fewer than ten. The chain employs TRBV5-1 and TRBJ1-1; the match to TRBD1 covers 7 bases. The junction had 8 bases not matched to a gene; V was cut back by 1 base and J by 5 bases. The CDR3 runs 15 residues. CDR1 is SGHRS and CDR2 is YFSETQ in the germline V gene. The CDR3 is CASSLTSGQSTEAFF. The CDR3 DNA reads TGCGCCAGCAGCTTGACCTCGGGACAGTCGACTGAAGCTTTCTTT.

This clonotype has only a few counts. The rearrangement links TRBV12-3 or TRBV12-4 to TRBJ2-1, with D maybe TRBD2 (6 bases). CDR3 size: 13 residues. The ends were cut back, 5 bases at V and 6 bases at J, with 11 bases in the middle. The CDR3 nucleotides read TGTGCCAGCAGTCCTTCTAGCGCCAATGAGCAGTTCTTC. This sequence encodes CASSPSSANEQFF.

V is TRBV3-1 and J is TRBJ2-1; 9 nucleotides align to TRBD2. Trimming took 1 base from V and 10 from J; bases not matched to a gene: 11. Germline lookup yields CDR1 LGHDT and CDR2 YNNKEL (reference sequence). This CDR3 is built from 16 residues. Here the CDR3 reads CASSQGSGGRALEQFF. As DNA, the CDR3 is TGTGCCAGCAGCCAAGGGTCGGGCGGGAGGGCCTTAGAGCAGTTCTTC.

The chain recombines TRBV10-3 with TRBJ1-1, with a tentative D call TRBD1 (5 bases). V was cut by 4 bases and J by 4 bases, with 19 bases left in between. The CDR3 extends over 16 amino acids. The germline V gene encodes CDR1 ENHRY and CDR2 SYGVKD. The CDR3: CAISATGAEIGTEAFF. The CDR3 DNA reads TGTGCCATCAGTGCGACCGGGGCCGAGATCGGCACTGAAGCTTTCTTT.

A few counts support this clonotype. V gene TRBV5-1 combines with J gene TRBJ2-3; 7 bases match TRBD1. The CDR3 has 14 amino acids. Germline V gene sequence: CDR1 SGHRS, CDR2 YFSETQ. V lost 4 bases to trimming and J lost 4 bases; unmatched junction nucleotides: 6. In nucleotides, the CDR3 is TGCGCCAGCAGCCCGACAGGGTGGTCAGATACGCAGTATTTT. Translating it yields CASSPTGWSDTQYF.

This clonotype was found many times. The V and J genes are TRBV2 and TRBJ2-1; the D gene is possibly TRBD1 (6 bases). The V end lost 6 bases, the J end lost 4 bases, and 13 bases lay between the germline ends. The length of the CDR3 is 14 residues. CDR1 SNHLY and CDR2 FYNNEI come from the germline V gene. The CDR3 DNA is TGTGCCAGCAGCCTTGATGGACAGTACAATGAGCAGTTCTTC. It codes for CASSLDGQYNEQFF.

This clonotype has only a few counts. The CDR3 loop is CSVEGAKNIQYF. CDR3 in DNA: TGCAGTGTTGAGGGAGCCAAAAACATTCAGTACTTC. V is TRBV20-1 and J is TRBJ2-4; maybe TRBD2 (5 bases). Germline V lookup: CDR1 DFQATT, CDR2 SNEGSKA (reference sequence). V shed 7 bases and J shed 0 bases, with 7 bases lying between them. The CDR3 has 12 amino acids.

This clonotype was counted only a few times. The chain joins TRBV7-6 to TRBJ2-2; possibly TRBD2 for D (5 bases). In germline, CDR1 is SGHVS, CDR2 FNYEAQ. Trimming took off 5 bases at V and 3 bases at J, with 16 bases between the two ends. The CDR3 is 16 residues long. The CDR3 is CASSRTRTEDTGELFF. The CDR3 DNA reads TGTGCCAGCAGCCGAACTAGAACAGAGGACACCGGGGAGCTGTTTTTT.

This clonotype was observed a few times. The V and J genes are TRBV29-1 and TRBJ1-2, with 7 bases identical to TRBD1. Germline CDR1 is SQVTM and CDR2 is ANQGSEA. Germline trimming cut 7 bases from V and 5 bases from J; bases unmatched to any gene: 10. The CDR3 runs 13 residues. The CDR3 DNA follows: TGCAGCGCCCACGGACAGGCGAATTATGGCTACACCTTC. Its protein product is CSAHGQANYGYTF.

The CDR3 coding sequence is TGTGCCACCGCCGGGGCTAGCACAGATACGCAGTATTTT. It specifies CATAGASTDTQYF. This chain uses TRBV10-3 with TRBJ2-3; possibly TRBD1 or TRBD2 for D (5 bases each). V lost 10 bases, J lost 0 bases, and 11 bases lay in between. CDR3 length: 13 amino acids. Germline V CDR1 and CDR2: ENHRY, SYGVKD.

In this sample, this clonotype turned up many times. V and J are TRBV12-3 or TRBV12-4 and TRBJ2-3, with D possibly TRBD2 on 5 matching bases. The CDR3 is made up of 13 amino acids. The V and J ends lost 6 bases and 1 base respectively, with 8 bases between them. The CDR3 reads CASRDWGTDTQYF. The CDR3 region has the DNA TGTGCCAGCAGGGACTGGGGCACAGATACGCAGTATTTT.

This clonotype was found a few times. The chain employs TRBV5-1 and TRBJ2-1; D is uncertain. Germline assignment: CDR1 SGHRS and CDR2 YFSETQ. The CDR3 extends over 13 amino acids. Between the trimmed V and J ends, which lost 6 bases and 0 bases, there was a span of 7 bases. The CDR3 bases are TGCGCCAGCACAAGCGACTCCTACAATGAGCAGTTCTTC. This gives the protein CASTSDSYNEQFF.

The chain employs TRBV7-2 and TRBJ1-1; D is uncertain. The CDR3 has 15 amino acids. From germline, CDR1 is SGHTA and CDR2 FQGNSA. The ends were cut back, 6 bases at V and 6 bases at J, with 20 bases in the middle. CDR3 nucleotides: TGTGCCAGCAGTAGGTCGTCGGGAGGATACGCTGAAGCTTTCTTT. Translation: CASSRSSGGYAEAFF.

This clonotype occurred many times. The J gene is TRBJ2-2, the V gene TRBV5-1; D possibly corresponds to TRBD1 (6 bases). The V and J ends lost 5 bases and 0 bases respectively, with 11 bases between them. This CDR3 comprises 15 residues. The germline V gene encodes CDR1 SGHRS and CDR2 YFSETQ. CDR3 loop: CASRLQGTNTGELFF. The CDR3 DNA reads TGCGCCAGCAGGCTTCAGGGGACGAACACCGGGGAGCTGTTTTTT.

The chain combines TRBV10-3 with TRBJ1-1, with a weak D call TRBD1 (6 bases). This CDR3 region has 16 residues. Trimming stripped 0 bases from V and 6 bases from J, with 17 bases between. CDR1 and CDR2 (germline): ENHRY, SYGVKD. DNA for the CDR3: TGTGCCATCAGTGAGTCGAATACTCAGGGGATCTCTGAAGCTTTCTTT. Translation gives CAISESNTQGISEAFF.

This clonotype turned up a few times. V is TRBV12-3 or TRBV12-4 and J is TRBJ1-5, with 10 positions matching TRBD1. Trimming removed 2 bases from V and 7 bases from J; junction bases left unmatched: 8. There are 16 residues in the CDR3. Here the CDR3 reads CASSLPGQGYIQPQHF. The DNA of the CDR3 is TGTGCCAGCAGTTTACCGGGACAGGGGTATATACAGCCCCAGCATTTT.

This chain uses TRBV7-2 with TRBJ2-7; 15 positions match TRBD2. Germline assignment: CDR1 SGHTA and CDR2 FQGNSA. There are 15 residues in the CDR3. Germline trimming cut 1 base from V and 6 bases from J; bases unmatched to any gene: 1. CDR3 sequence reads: CASSLVGLAGGEQYF. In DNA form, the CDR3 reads TGTGCCAGCAGCTTAGTGGGACTAGCGGGGGGCGAGCAGTACTTC.

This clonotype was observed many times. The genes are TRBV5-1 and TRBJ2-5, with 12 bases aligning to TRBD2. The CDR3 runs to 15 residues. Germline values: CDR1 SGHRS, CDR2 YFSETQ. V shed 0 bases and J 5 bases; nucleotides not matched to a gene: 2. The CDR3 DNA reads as TGCGCCAGCAGCTTGGGACTAGCGGGGGTTGAGACCCAGTACTTC. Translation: CASSLGLAGVETQYF.

The CDR3 DNA sequence: TGTGCTAGTGGTTTGCCCAACCTACATGAGCAGTTCTTC. This codes for CASGLPNLHEQFF. The V gene is TRBV12-5, the J gene TRBJ2-1; the D is unclear. Trimming pared 2 bases from V and 8 bases from J, leaving 10 bases between. This CDR3 is 13 amino acids long. The germline gives CDR1 LGHNT, CDR2 FRNRAP.

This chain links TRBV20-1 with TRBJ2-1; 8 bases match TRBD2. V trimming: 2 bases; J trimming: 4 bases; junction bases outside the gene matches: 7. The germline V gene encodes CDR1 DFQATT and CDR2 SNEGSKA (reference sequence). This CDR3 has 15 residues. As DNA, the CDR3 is TGCAGTGCTAGAAGCGGGGGCCCCTTGTACAATGAGCAGTTCTTC. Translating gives CSARSGGPLYNEQFF.

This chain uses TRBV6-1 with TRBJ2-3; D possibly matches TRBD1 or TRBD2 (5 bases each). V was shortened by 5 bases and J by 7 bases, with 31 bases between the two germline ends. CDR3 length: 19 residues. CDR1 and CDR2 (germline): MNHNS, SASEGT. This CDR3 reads CASSTYSPAGTGIYHTQYF. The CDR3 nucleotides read TGTGCCAGCAGTACATATTCACCTGCCGGGACGGGGATTTATCATACGCAGTATTTT.

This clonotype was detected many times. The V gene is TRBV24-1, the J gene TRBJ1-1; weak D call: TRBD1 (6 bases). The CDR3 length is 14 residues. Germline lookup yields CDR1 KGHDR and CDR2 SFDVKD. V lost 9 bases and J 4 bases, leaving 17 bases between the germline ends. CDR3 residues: CATGTYREGTEAFF. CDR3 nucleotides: TGTGCCACCGGAACGTACAGGGAAGGCACTGAAGCTTTCTTT.

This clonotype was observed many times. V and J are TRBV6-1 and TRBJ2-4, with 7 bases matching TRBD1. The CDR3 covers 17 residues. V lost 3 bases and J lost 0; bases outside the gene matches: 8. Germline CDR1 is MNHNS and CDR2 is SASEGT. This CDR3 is CASSDFSRGLAKNIQYF. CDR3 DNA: TGTGCCAGCAGTGACTTCTCCAGGGGGTTAGCCAAAAACATTCAGTACTTC.

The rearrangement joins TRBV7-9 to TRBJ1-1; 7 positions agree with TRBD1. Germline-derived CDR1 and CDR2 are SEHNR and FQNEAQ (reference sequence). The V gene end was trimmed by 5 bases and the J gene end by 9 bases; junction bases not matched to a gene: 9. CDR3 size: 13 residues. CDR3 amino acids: CASSKFSGGQAFF. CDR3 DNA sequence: TGTGCCAGCAGCAAATTCTCAGGGGGACAAGCTTTCTTT.